These T cell receptor beta chains were read from a single sample in a study of shared clonotypes between healthy human individuals. The method was immunoSEQ multiplex PCR; TCRdb's version includes in-frame clones alone and lacks a portion of them. The sample records about 2.2 million clones, about 93% being singletons. The sample comprised naive CD8+ T cells from PBMCs. Receptor source: a man aged 18 to 35 in good health. Some clones in this sample may be carry-over from other donors' samples. Each CDR3 is given with its conserved first and last residue. The order of the fields is V gene, J gene, clone size, D gene, CDR3 protein, CDR3 DNA. A D gene is named only where the DNA matches it firmly. Size values are once, few and many counts, or a class for expanded clones, and some rows have none.

>TRBV7-9|TRBJ2-7|NA|NA
CASSSTTLPYEQYF
TGTGCCAGCAGCTCTACGACTCTCCCCTACGAGCAGTACTTC
>TRBV30|TRBJ2-1|NA|NA
CAWSVGLAISYNEQFF
TGTGCCTGGAGTGTAGGCCTAGCTATCTCCTACAATGAGCAGTTCTTC
>TRBV15|TRBJ2-7|once|TRBD2
CATSPDRTSGRIVYEQYF
TGTGCCACCAGCCCCGACCGGACTAGCGGGAGAATCGTCTACGAGCAGTACTTC
>TRBV7-9|TRBJ2-5|NA|NA
CASSLPGWETQYF
TGTGCCAGCAGCTTACCGGGATGGGAGACCCAGTACTTC
>TRBV21-1|TRBJ2-5|NA|NA
CASHRGGVGETQYF
TGTGCCAGCCACAGGGGAGGGGTTGGGGAGACCCAGTACTTC
>TRBV28|TRBJ1-1|few|NA
CASSLMATSVNTEAFF
TGTGCCAGCAGTTTAATGGCCACGTCGGTGAACACTGAAGCTTTCTTT
>TRBV15|TRBJ1-5|NA|NA
CATSRGRGDSNQPQHF
TGTGCCACCAGCAGAGGGCGAGGGGACAGCAATCAGCCCCAGCATTTT
>TRBV4-3|TRBJ2-7|NA|TRBD1
CASSQDLTTGGRRYEQYF
TGCGCCAGCAGCCAAGACCTTACGACAGGGGGCAGGAGGTACGAGCAGTACTTC
>TRBV28|TRBJ2-1|once|NA
CASSLTPGSGNEQFF
TGTGCCAGCAGTTTAACCCCCGGTTCGGGGAATGAGCAGTTCTTC
>TRBV9|TRBJ2-7|NA|NA
CASSPRDRQHEQYF
TGTGCCAGCAGCCCGCGGGACCGTCAGCACGAGCAGTACTTC
>TRBV7-9|TRBJ2-7|NA|NA
CASSRISGEQYF
TGTGCCAGCAGCCGAATCAGCGGGGAGCAGTACTTC
>TRBV7-9|TRBJ1-3|NA|NA
CASSLVPHSGNTIYF
TGTGCCAGCAGCTTAGTACCTCACTCTGGAAACACCATATATTTT
>TRBV7-3|TRBJ2-5|NA|TRBD2
CASSPLEAGGWETQYF
TGTGCCAGCAGCCCCCTGGAGGCGGGAGGATGGGAGACCCAGTACTTC
>TRBV5-1|TRBJ2-1|few|NA
CASSLVYNEQFF
TGCGCCAGCAGCTTGGTATACAATGAGCAGTTCTTC
>TRBV11-2|TRBJ1-2|once|TRBD1
CASSPLGQGYGYTF
TGTGCCAGCAGCCCTTTGGGACAGGGTTATGGCTACACCTTC
>TRBV27|TRBJ2-3|NA|NA
CASSFGPGSFLHDTQYF
TGTGCCAGCAGTTTTGGTCCAGGGTCGTTCTTGCATGATACGCAGTATTTT
>TRBV28|TRBJ2-7|NA|TRBD2
CASSYSGRDYEQYF
TGTGCCAGCAGTTATAGCGGGAGGGACTACGAGCAGTACTTC
>TRBV5-1|TRBJ2-7|NA|NA
CASSWGLSDEQYF
TGCGCCAGCAGCTGGGGACTTTCTGACGAGCAGTACTTC
>TRBV9|TRBJ2-1|NA|NA
CASSAYRVPYNEQFF
TGTGCCAGCAGCGCCTACCGGGTCCCCTACAATGAGCAGTTCTTC
>TRBV13|TRBJ2-7|NA|TRBD2
CASSLATGTSGAEQYF
TGTGCCAGCAGCTTGGCAACCGGGACTAGCGGAGCTGAGCAGTACTTC
>TRBV4-1|TRBJ2-4|many|TRBD1
CASSQLGTGPIKNIQYF
TGCGCCAGCAGCCAATTGGGGACAGGTCCGATCAAAAACATTCAGTACTTC